Shown below are 3 T cell receptor beta chains from a single sample sequenced in a study of T cell responses to AZD1222 COVID-19 vaccine (dated by TCRdb to about 2021). Libraries were built with the immunoSEQ multiplex PCR assay. The clones in this table, taken by TCRdb from immuneACCESS, are in-frame only. Not every clone is retained; where verified, under half of the shortfall comes from an unresolved V gene, and the cause of the rest is unknown. Across this sample there are under 150,000 clones, with approximately 78% seen only once. The ten most abundant clones make up about 4% of the sample. Taken with the paper, the label for time point translates to: baseline before first vaccination. Interpreted using the paper, the treatment or condition label stands for: meningococcal conjugate vaccine given as trial control. Material: peripheral blood, obtained on day 0 of MenACWY control vaccination. The source of these receptors is an adult in good health.

This sequence joins TRBV6-5 and TRBJ2-3; 8 bases match TRBD1. The CDR3 is made up of 14 amino acids. The germline V gene has CDR1 MNHEY and CDR2 SVGAGI. V lost 2 bases, J lost 5 bases, and 3 bases stayed unmatched. CDR3 loop: CASSYATGGDTQYF. CDR3 nucleotide sequence: TGTGCCAGCAGTTACGCTACAGGGGGAGATACGCAGTATTTT.

The chain joins TRBV14 to TRBJ1-1; D call uncertain. Trimming left V 0 bases short and J 5 bases short, with 16 bases between. The germline V gene encodes CDR1 SGHDN and CDR2 FVKESK. The CDR3 is made up of 16 amino acids. CDR3 sequence reads: CASSQDIVRRGTEAFF. In nucleotides, the CDR3 is TGTGCCAGCAGCCAAGATATCGTCAGGCGTGGGACTGAAGCTTTCTTT.

V gene TRBV21-1 combines with J gene TRBJ1-4. TRBV21-1 is a recognized pseudogene. This CDR3 has 16 amino acids. The CDR3 nucleotides are TGTGCCAGCAGCAAAGGAGACTTTGGGGCGGGGGAAAAACTGTTTTTT. Translating it yields CASSKGDFGAGEKLFF.